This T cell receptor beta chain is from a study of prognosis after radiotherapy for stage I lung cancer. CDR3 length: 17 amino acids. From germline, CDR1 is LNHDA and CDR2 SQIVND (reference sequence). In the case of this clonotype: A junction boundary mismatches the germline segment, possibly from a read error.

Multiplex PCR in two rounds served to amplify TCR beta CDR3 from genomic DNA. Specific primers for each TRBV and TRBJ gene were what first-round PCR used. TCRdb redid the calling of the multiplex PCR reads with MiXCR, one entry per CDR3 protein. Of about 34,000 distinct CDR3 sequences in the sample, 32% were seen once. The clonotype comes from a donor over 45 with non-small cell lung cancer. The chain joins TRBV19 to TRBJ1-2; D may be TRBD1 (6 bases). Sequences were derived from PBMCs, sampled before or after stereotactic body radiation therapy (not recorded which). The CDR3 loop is CSSRGLTGARITYGYTF. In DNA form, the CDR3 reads TGTTCCAGTAGGGGCCTAACGGGGGCGAGAATTACCTATGGCTACACCTTC.